The next 32 T cell receptor beta chains were all read from a single sample in a study of shared clonotypes between healthy human individuals. Sequencing used immunoSEQ multiplex PCR; TCRdb keeps in-frame clones, though not all of them. The sample has 2 million to 2.5 million clones; more than 80% are singletons. Sequenced material: naive CD4+ T cells from PBMCs. Subset of the sample: CD45RA+ positively selected. These receptors all stem from a young man in good health. Some clones in this sample may be carry-over from other donors' samples.

The genes are TRBV5-1 and TRBJ2-6; 13 positions match TRBD2. The trim removed 4 bases at V and 0 bases at J, leaving 13 bases unmatched. The CDR3 runs to 21 residues. Germline CDR1 SGHRS, CDR2 YFSETQ. CDR3 nucleotide sequence: TGCGCCAGCAGCGTTCTGCCGGGACTAGCGGGACTAGGCTCTGGGGCCAACGTCCTGACTTTC. Translated: CASSVLPGLAGLGSGANVLTF.

The chain links TRBV7-8 to TRBJ1-3; a possible D gene is TRBD1 (6 bases). This CDR3 contains 14 residues. CDR1 and CDR2 from the germline V gene are SGHVS and FQNEAQ. The germline V and J ends were trimmed by 5 bases and 4 bases, with 12 bases remaining between them. The CDR3 here is CASSQGTSGNTIYF. CDR3 DNA sequence: TGTGCCAGCAGCCAGGGGACATCGGGAAACACCATATATTTT.

The chain has TRBV21-1 and TRBJ1-3. TRBV21-1 is a pseudogene segment. The CDR3 covers 17 residues. The CDR3 loop is CASSKEDRAGSGNTIYF. The DNA for the CDR3 is TGTGCCAGCAGCAAAGAGGATCGCGCGGGATCTGGAAACACCATATATTTT.

This sequence joins TRBV30 and TRBJ1-1; no reliable D call. V was cut by 4 bases and J by 6 bases, with 12 bases left in between. Looked up from germline, CDR1 is GTSNPN and CDR2 is SVGIG (reference sequence). The length of the CDR3 is 12 residues. CDR3 loop: CAWNLPGAEAFF. As DNA, the CDR3 is TGTGCCTGGAACCTGCCGGGAGCTGAAGCTTTCTTT.

V and J are TRBV7-9 and TRBJ2-5; 7 positions agree with TRBD2. This CDR3 is built from 14 residues. Germline V gene sequence: CDR1 SEHNR, CDR2 FQNEAQ (reference sequence). The V gene end was trimmed by 2 bases and the J gene end by 11 bases; junction bases not matched to a gene: 11. The CDR3 coding sequence is TGTGCCAGCAGCTTACTAGCGGAGTGGTGGGAGCAGTACTTC. Amino acids: CASSLLAEWWEQYF.

The CDR3 DNA reads as TGTGCCAGCAGTCTTCTAGCGGGAGGGAACAATGAGCAGTTCTTC. Amino acids: CASSLLAGGNNEQFF. The V gene is TRBV6-6, the J gene TRBJ2-1; 12 nucleotides agree with TRBD2. Unmatched junction bases numbered 4, after V lost 5 bases and J lost 5 bases. The CDR3 is 15 amino acids. CDR1 MNHNY and CDR2 SVGAGI come from the germline V gene (reference sequence).

V is TRBV7-7 and J is TRBJ2-2; TRBD1 matches at 7 bases. CDR3 length: 13 amino acids. The germline CDR1 and CDR2 sequences are SSHAT and FNYEAQ (reference sequence). The trim removed 6 bases at V and 6 bases at J, leaving 4 bases unmatched. The CDR3: CASSNTGAGELFF. As DNA, the CDR3 is TGTGCCAGCAGTAATACAGGGGCCGGGGAGCTGTTTTTT.

The sample holds one count of this clone. The rearrangement uses TRBV9 and TRBJ1-1, with no clear D. V lost 4 bases, J lost 1 base, and 14 bases lay in between. This CDR3 has 15 amino acids. Germline V gene lookup returns CDR1 SGDLS and CDR2 YYNGEE. CDR3 amino acids: CASSPQPLPNTEAFF. The CDR3 DNA follows: TGTGCCAGCAGCCCTCAACCTCTTCCGAACACTGAAGCTTTCTTT. The entire variable domain, with the rest obtained from reference TRBV9 and TRBJ1-1, is as follows: DSGVTQTPKHLITATGQRVTLRCSPRSGDLSVYWYQQSLDQGLQFLIQYYNGEERAKGNILERFSAQQFPDLHSELNLSSLELGDSALYFCASSPQPLPNTEAFFGQGTRLTVV.

The chain is built from TRBV25-1 and TRBJ1-2; weak D call: TRBD1 (5 bases). The CDR3 length is 18 residues. The V end lost 7 bases, the J end lost 4 bases, and 28 bases lay between the germline ends. The germline gives CDR1 MGHDK, CDR2 SYGVNS. The CDR3 bases are TGTGCCAGCAATAAAGCGCCCCCGTGGGTGTGGGGGACCTATGGCTACACCTTC. Translation: CASNKAPPWVWGTYGYTF.

This chain links TRBV9 with TRBJ2-7, with TRBD2 identical over 8 bases. Germline V gene data show CDR1 as SGDLS and CDR2 as YYNGEE. CDR3 length equals 14 residues. With V trimmed by 2 bases and J by 7 bases, 8 bases remained unmatched. The CDR3 DNA follows: TGTGCCAGCAGCGTCGGGACTAGTATCCCGGAGCAGTACTTC. It specifies CASSVGTSIPEQYF. Supplemented by reference TRBV9 and TRBJ2-7, the full variable domain reads DSGVTQTPKHLITATGQRVTLRCSPRSGDLSVYWYQQSLDQGLQFLIQYYNGEERAKGNILERFSAQQFPDLHSELNLSSLELGDSALYFCASSVGTSIPEQYFGPGTRLTVT.

V gene TRBV2 combines with J gene TRBJ2-7; D is uncertain. The V end was cut by 7 bases, the J end by 5 bases, with 12 bases between. Germline CDR1 and CDR2: SNHLY and FYNNEI. CDR3 length equals 12 residues. The CDR3, as DNA: TGTGCCAGCAAGATGACCTGGGACGAGCAGTACTTC. It yields the protein CASKMTWDEQYF.

The chain has TRBV5-1 and TRBJ2-4; D is uncertain. The CDR3 is 17 residues long. V was clipped by 2 bases and J by 2 bases, with 17 bases between them. CDR1 is SGHRS, CDR2 YFSETQ, per germline. The CDR3 bases are TGCGCCAGCAGCTTCTTTCCGGTGAGGAGAACCAAAAACATTCAGTACTTC. Its translation: CASSFFPVRRTKNIQYF.

The chain recombines TRBV6-6 with TRBJ2-7, with D perhaps TRBD2 (6 bases). V was shortened by 10 bases and J by 1 base, with 14 bases between the two germline ends. Germline V lookup: CDR1 MNHNY, CDR2 SVGAGI (reference sequence). The CDR3 is 13 amino acids. The chain's CDR3 is CAIQRAGSYEQYF. CDR3 sequence (DNA): TGTGCCATACAGCGGGCAGGGTCCTACGAGCAGTACTTC.

This chain links TRBV25-1 with TRBJ1-6; no reliable D call. The CDR3 runs to 12 residues. Germline loops: CDR1 MGHDK, CDR2 SYGVNS. V shed 4 bases and J shed 15 bases, with 13 bases lying between them. The CDR3 region is CASSGVVESLHF. The CDR3, as DNA: TGTGCCAGCAGTGGGGTAGTGGAAAGCCTCCACTTT. Full variable domain (rest looked up from reference TRBV25-1 and TRBJ1-6): EADIYQTPRYLVIGTGKKITLECSQTMGHDKMYWYQQDPGMELHLIHYSYGVNSTEKGDLSSESTVSRIRTEHFPLTLESARPSHTSQYLCASSGVVESLHFGNGTRLTVT.

This rearrangement joins TRBV28 to TRBJ2-1, with D perhaps matching TRBD1 (6 bases). V lost 4 bases and J 7 bases, leaving 14 bases between the germline ends. Germline V CDR1 and CDR2: MDHEN, SYDVKM. The CDR3 runs to 14 residues. The CDR3 loop reads CASSSQQGWNEQFF. The CDR3 DNA sequence: TGTGCCAGCAGTTCACAACAGGGATGGAATGAGCAGTTCTTC.

The CDR3 DNA reads as TGCGCCAGCAGCCTTACAGGGCTGAATGAAAAACTGTTTTTT. Translated: CASSLTGLNEKLFF. The chain carries TRBV4-1 and TRBJ1-4; D is perhaps TRBD1 (6 bases). Trimming removed 4 bases at V and 5 bases at J, with 11 bases between. The germline V gene has CDR1 MGHRA and CDR2 YSYEKL. There are 14 residues in the CDR3.

V gene TRBV5-1 combines with J gene TRBJ2-7; TRBD2 is a possible D gene (6 bases). CDR1 and CDR2 (germline): SGHRS, YFSETQ. V lost 0 bases and J 3 bases, leaving 16 bases between the germline ends. The CDR3 covers 16 residues. The CDR3 DNA reads TGCGCCAGCAGCTTGGCGCGGGACCTCAGGGACTACGAGCAGTACTTC. Protein sequence: CASSLARDLRDYEQYF.

This clone was detected only once. The chain combines TRBV6-1 with TRBJ2-7, with TRBD1 matching 9 bases. J gave up 5 bases and V 4 bases, and 9 bases lay outside the gene matches. The CDR3 contains 15 residues. Germline-derived CDR1 and CDR2 are MNHNS and SASEGT. The DNA of the CDR3 is TGTGCCAGCAGTGCCCGGACAGGGGCCGAGGACGAGCAGTACTTC. It translates to CASSARTGAEDEQYF.

The genes are TRBV28 and TRBJ2-7; TRBD1 agrees at 7 bases. The CDR3 has 16 residues. CDR1 is MDHEN and CDR2 is SYDVKM in the germline V gene. The V gene end was trimmed by 3 bases and the J gene end by 1 base; junction bases not matched to a gene: 9. CDR3 sequence reads: CASSFRPGQLSYEQYF. The CDR3 nucleotides are TGTGCCAGCAGTTTCCGCCCGGGACAGCTATCCTACGAGCAGTACTTC.

This sequence joins TRBV7-9 and TRBJ2-5, with D maybe TRBD2 (6 bases). CDR3 length: 15 amino acids. Trimming stripped 1 base from V and 6 bases from J, with 15 bases between. The V gene's germline CDR1 is SEHNR and CDR2 FQNEAQ (reference sequence). The CDR3: CASSLEAPGVKTQYF. The DNA of the CDR3 is TGTGCCAGCAGCTTAGAAGCCCCGGGAGTGAAGACCCAGTACTTC. The whole variable domain, remainder taken from reference TRBV7-9 and TRBJ2-5, is DTGVSQNPRHKITKRGQNVTFRCDPISEHNRLYWYRQTLGQGPEFLTYFQNEAQLEKSRLLSDRFSAERPKGSFSTLEIQRTEQGDSAMYLCASSLEAPGVKTQYFGPGTRLLVL.

The CDR3 spells CAWNLGQRGVPDTQYF. CDR3 nucleotide sequence: TGTGCCTGGAATCTTGGCCAAAGGGGGGTTCCAGATACGCAGTATTTT. The gene calls are TRBV30 and TRBJ2-3, with D perhaps given as TRBD1 or TRBD2 (6 bases each). The CDR3 runs to 16 residues. With 4 bases removed from V and 4 bases from J, the gap between germline ends came to 21 bases. Germline V gives CDR1 GTSNPN, CDR2 SVGIG (reference sequence).

The chain is built from TRBV14 and TRBJ1-1; maybe TRBD1 (6 bases). Germline-derived CDR1 and CDR2 are SGHDN and FVKESK. The CDR3 has 14 amino acids. The V end was cut by 4 bases, the J end by 3 bases, with 12 bases between. The CDR3 bases are TGTGCCAGCAGCCTCCACAGGGAATACACTGAAGCTTTCTTT. Translated, it gives CASSLHREYTEAFF.

The rearrangement uses TRBV28 and TRBJ2-5; D may be TRBD1 or TRBD2 (6 bases each). From germline, CDR1 is MDHEN and CDR2 SYDVKM. The germline V and J ends were trimmed by 6 bases and 5 bases, with 13 bases remaining between them. The CDR3 totals 13 residues. Here the CDR3 DNA reads TGTGCCAGCAGGGTTGGGGGGCTGGAGACCCAGTACTTC. It specifies CASRVGGLETQYF.

This sequence joins TRBV10-3 and TRBJ1-6; D not certain. Per germline, CDR1 ENHRY and CDR2 SYGVKD. Trimming removed 0 bases from V and 7 bases from J, with 1 base in between. The CDR3 runs to 12 residues. This CDR3 is CAISESNSPLHF. CDR3 DNA sequence: TGTGCCATCAGTGAGTCGAATTCACCCCTCCACTTT.

The chain joins TRBV2 to TRBJ2-7, with D possibly being TRBD1 (6 bases). Germline-derived CDR1 and CDR2 are SNHLY and FYNNEI. V dropped 7 bases and J dropped 7 bases, with 17 bases sitting between them. The CDR3 has 13 residues. CDR3 residues: CASTPRGLGEQYF. The CDR3 nucleotides read TGTGCCAGCACCCCAAGGGGGTTGGGGGAGCAGTACTTC. The full variable domain, with the rest looked up from reference TRBV2 and TRBJ2-7, is EPEVTQTPSHQVTQMGQEVILRCVPISNHLYFYWYRQILGQKVEFLVSFYNNEISEKSEIFDDQFSVERPDGSNFTLKIRSTKLEDSAMYFCASTPRGLGEQYFGPGTRLTVT.

The table lists this clone with a few counts. The chain recombines TRBV7-9 with TRBJ1-2, with D uncertain. Germline CDR1 SEHNR, CDR2 FQNEAQ (reference sequence). This CDR3 spans 11 amino acids. The germline V and J ends were trimmed by 5 bases and 7 bases, with 8 bases remaining between them. The CDR3 spells CASSTWGGYTF. Here the CDR3 DNA reads TGTGCCAGCAGCACCTGGGGTGGCTACACCTTC.

The chain is built from TRBV19 and TRBJ2-1; TRBD2 is a possible D gene (6 bases). The germline CDR1 and CDR2 sequences are LNHDA and SQIVND (reference sequence). This CDR3 spans 16 amino acids. V lost 5 bases and J 0 bases, leaving 14 bases between the germline ends. For the CDR3, the DNA is TGTGCCAGTAGTCCCAGTGGGGAGGTCTCCTACAATGAGCAGTTCTTC. The encoded protein is CASSPSGEVSYNEQFF.

The chain has TRBV5-4 and TRBJ2-7; D possibly matches TRBD1 or TRBD2 (5 bases each). This CDR3 region has 14 residues. Trimming took off 3 bases at V and 3 bases at J, with 13 bases between the two ends. CDR1 and CDR2 from the germline V gene are SGHNT and YYREEE (reference sequence). DNA for the CDR3: TGTGCCAGCAGCTCAGCCCGGGACGGCTACGAGCAGTACTTC. Translated: CASSSARDGYEQYF.

The rearrangement uses TRBV11-2 and TRBJ1-3; no definite D call. Germline CDR1 is SGHAT and CDR2 is FQNNGV. V was clipped by 0 bases and J by 2 bases, with 8 bases between them. The length of the CDR3 is 15 residues. CDR3 sequence reads: CASSLEGSPGNTIYF. In nucleotides, the CDR3 is TGTGCCAGCAGCTTAGAAGGCAGCCCTGGAAACACCATATATTTT.

The CDR3 is CASSRDGGNTGELFF. CDR3 nucleotides: TGTGCCAGCAGCCGGGACGGAGGTAACACCGGGGAGCTGTTTTTT. The chain combines TRBV7-7 with TRBJ2-2; D may correspond to TRBD1 or TRBD2 (5 bases each). CDR1 and CDR2 from the germline V gene are SSHAT and FNYEAQ (reference sequence). The CDR3 loop spans 15 amino acids. V was trimmed by 5 bases and J by 2 bases, leaving 12 bases between them.

The rearrangement joins TRBV2 to TRBJ1-4; a weak D match, TRBD1 (5 bases). The CDR3 has 13 residues. Germline loops: CDR1 SNHLY, CDR2 FYNNEI. V was clipped by 4 bases and J by 7 bases, with 10 bases between them. CDR3 in amino acids: CASSVMTVEKLFF. The CDR3 DNA reads as TGTGCCAGCAGTGTCATGACAGTTGAAAAACTGTTTTTT.

This chain connects TRBV5-8 to TRBJ1-2; unclear D gene. Trimming stripped 0 bases from V and 6 bases from J, with 9 bases between. Germline-derived CDR1 and CDR2 are SGHTS and YDEGEE. CDR3 length equals 13 residues. The CDR3 nucleotides are TGTGCCAGCAGCTTGGTACAGTCTCATGGCTACACCTTC. Its protein is CASSLVQSHGYTF. The full variable domain, completed using reference TRBV5-8 and TRBJ1-2, is EAGVTQSPTHLIKTRGQQATLRCSPISGHTSVYWYQQALGLGLQFLLWYDEGEERNRGNFPPRFSGRQFPNYSSELNVNALELEDSALYLCASSLVQSHGYTFGSGTRLTVV.